The T cell receptor (beta chain) under discussion was sequenced for a study of Tregs in tolerant kidney transplant recipients. As for the study in general: Recipients received nonmyeloablative bone marrow transplants from related graft donors, with transient mixed chimerism.

Recipient PBMCs carried a CFSE label and met irradiated graft donor PBMCs for approximately six days before FACS sorting. Whole-study findings and limits: The small number of patients limits these findings pending further validation. Nucleotide sequences could not be compared across some patients' samples due to primer changes.

On this clone itself: What it recognizes is unknown. With the read ending 3 residues before the CDR3 end, the germline J gene is used to fill in that end.

Germline V gene sequence: CDR1 MGHRA, CDR2 YSYEKL. The V gene lost 4 bases and the J gene lost 5 bases, with 12 bases spanning the gap. The CDR3 is 14 amino acids. TCRdb's table, derived via immunoSEQ multiplex PCR, lists solely in-frame clones and lacks some. The table for this sample gives more than 2,500 clones. The sample in question was CD8+ T cells from blood cultured with allogeneic cells, obtained before the transplant. The chain combines TRBV4-1 with TRBJ2-1; D is ambiguous. The origin of this receptor is a human patient who received a combined kidney and bone marrow transplant. The CDR3 here is CASSPGQAHNEQFF. The sequenced part of the CDR3 DNA is TGCGCCAGCAGCCCCGGCCAGGCCCACAATGAG.